A single T cell receptor (beta chain) is shown here with its context. These data are taken from a study of blood T cell repertoires in COVID-19. Turning to the study itself: Both acute and convalescent COVID-19 samples were obtained from the United States, Italy and Spain. Sources were T cells, B-cell-depleted T cells, or PBMCs; the material itself was cDNA or gDNA.

In the original processing: Amplification of reference gene primers provided the estimated nucleated cell counts. Here immunoSEQ multiplex PCR was the method, and the copy in TCRdb shows in-frame clones only, minus some. From that table come the V and J calls and clone size; the DNA was used to work out D and trimming. The sample records around 280,000 clones, roughly nine tenths being singletons. Germline lookup yields CDR1 LGHDT and CDR2 YNNKEL (reference sequence). V shed 4 bases, J shed 6 bases, and the junction held 7 bases outside the gene matches. There are 14 residues in the CDR3. V and J are TRBV3-1 (or the pseudogene TRBV3-2) and TRBJ1-2; 8 bases align to TRBD1. This TCR was recovered from a woman aged 25 to 39 with COVID-19, enrolled during active disease. Sequencing was done on a sample of peripheral blood. The CDR3 protein is CASSPWTGSHGYTF. The CDR3 DNA follows: TGTGCCAGCAGCCCCTGGACAGGGAGTCATGGCTACACCTTC.